The entry below gives a single T cell receptor (beta chain) sequence along with its context. The data are from a study of CD8 T cells in Susac syndrome. Random hexamers primed reverse transcription of about 0.45 to 1 ug RNA. With immunoSEQ multiplex PCR, TCR beta CDR3 was amplified across 54 Vbeta and 13 Jbeta. A single record per CDR3 protein comes from TCRdb applying MiXCR to the immunoSEQ multiplex PCR reads. Of roughly 130,000 distinct CDR3 sequences listed, 90% to 95% are singletons. From blood CD8+ and CD4+ T cells, the TCR beta chain was sequenced. This clonotype was obtained from a human donor in good health. Sequencing was carried out using CD4+ T cells from PBMCs.

The CDR3 loop is CASRGLTQGNEQFF. The CDR3 DNA is TGTGCCAGCCGGGGGCTCACCCAGGGCAATGAGCAGTTCTTC. This rearrangement joins TRBV2 to TRBJ2-1, with D perhaps assigned TRBD1 or TRBD2 (6 bases each). CDR3 length: 14 amino acids. Per germline, CDR1 SNHLY and CDR2 FYNNEI. V was clipped by 8 bases and J by 6 bases, with 17 bases between them. The entire variable domain, with the rest obtained from reference TRBV2 and TRBJ2-1, is as follows: EPEVTQTPSHQVTQMGQEVILRCVPISNHLYFYWYRQILGQKVEFLVSFYNNEISEKSEIFDDQFSVERPDGSNFTLKIRSTKLEDSAMYFCASRGLTQGNEQFFGPGTRLTVL.